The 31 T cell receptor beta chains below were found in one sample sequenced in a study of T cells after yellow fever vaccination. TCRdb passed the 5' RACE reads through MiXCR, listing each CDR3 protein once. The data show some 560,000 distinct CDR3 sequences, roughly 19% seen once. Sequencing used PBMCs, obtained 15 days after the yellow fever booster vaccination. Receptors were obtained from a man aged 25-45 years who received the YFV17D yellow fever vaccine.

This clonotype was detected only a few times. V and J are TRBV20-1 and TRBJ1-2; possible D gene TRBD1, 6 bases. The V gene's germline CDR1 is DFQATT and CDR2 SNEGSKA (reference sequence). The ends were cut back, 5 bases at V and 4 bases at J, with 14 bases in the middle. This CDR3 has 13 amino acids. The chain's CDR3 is CSAPTGMGYGYTF. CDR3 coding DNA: TGCAGTGCTCCTACAGGGATGGGCTATGGCTACACCTTC.

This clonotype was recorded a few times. The CDR3 DNA reads TGCAGTGCTAGACTAGTCGGGGCCAACGTCCTGACTTTC. Its translation is CSARLVGANVLTF. The chain links TRBV20-1 to TRBJ2-6; D gene uncertain. The CDR3 spans 13 residues. CDR1 DFQATT and CDR2 SNEGSKA come from the germline V gene (reference sequence). V was clipped by 2 bases and J by 4 bases, with 6 bases between them.

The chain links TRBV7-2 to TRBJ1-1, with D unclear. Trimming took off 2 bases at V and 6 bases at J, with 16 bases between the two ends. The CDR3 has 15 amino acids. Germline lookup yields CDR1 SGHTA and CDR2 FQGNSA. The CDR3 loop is CASSLSVSLHAEAFF. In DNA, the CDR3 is TGTGCCAGCAGCTTATCCGTCTCACTCCACGCTGAAGCTTTCTTT.

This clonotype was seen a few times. The CDR3 DNA reads TGCGCCAGCAGCTTTGTGAACAATGAGCAGTTCTTC. Its translation is CASSFVNNEQFF. This chain connects TRBV5-1 to TRBJ2-1; D call uncertain. The CDR3 has 12 amino acids. V was cut by 2 bases and J by 5 bases, with 5 bases left in between. Germline CDR1 is SGHRS and CDR2 is YFSETQ.

The CDR3 sequence is CAISEAGQQETQYF. DNA of the CDR3: TGTGCCATCAGTGAGGCGGGACAGCAAGAGACCCAGTACTTC. The V gene is TRBV10-3, the J gene TRBJ2-5; TRBD1 is a possible D gene (7 bases). This CDR3 spans 14 amino acids. Germline assignment: CDR1 ENHRY and CDR2 SYGVKD. V lost 2 bases, J lost 2 bases, and 9 bases lay in between.

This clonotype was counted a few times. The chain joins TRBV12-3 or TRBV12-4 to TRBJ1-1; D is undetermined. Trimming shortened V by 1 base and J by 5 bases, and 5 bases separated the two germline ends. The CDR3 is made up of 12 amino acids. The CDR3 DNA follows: TGTGCCAGCAGTTTAGTTATTACTGAAGCTTTCTTT. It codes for CASSLVITEAFF.

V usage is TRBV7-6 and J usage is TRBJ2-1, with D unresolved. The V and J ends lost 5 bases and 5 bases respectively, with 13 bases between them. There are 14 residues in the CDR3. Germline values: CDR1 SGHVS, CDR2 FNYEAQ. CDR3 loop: CASSPPGANNEQFF. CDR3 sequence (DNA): TGTGCCAGCAGCCCCCCGGGCGCTAACAATGAGCAGTTCTTC.

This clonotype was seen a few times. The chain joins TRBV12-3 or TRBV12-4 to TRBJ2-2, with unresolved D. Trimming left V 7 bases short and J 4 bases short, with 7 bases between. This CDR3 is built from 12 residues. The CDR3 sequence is CASKTGTGELFF. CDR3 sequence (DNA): TGTGCCAGCAAAACGGGCACCGGGGAGCTGTTTTTT.

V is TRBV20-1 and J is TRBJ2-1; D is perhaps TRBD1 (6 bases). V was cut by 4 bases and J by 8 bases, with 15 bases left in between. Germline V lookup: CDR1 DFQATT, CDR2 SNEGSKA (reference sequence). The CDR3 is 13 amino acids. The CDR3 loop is CSAKRQARDEQFF. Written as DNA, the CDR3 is TGCAGTGCTAAAAGACAGGCCAGGGATGAGCAGTTCTTC.

The CDR3: CATFNLGGAGMETQYF. The CDR3 bases are TGTGCCACCTTCAACCTAGGGGGCGCCGGAATGGAGACCCAGTACTTC. The chain couples TRBV3-1 to TRBJ2-5, with 7 positions matching TRBD1. J was trimmed by 5 bases and V by 10 bases; bases with no gene match: 19. CDR1 and CDR2 from the germline V gene are LGHDT and YNNKEL (reference sequence). The CDR3 sequence is 16 residues long.

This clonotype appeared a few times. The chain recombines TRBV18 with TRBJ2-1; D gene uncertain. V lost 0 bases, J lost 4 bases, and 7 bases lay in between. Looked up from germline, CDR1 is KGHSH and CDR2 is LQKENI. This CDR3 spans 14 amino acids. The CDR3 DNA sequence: TGTGCCAGCTCACCACCAGCCACGTACAATGAGCAGTTCTTC. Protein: CASSPPATYNEQFF.

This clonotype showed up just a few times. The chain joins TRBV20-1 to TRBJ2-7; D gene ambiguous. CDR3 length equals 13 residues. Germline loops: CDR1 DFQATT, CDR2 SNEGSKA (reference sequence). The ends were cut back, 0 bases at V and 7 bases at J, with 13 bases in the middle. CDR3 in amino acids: CSAREGSPEEQYF. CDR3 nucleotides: TGCAGTGCTAGAGAAGGAAGCCCTGAGGAGCAGTACTTC.

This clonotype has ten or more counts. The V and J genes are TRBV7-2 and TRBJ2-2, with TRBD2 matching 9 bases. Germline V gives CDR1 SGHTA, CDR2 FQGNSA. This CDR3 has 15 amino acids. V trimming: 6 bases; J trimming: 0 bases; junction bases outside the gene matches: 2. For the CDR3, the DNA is TGTGCCAGCAGTTCTAGCGGGACGAACACCGGGGAGCTGTTTTTT. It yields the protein CASSSSGTNTGELFF.

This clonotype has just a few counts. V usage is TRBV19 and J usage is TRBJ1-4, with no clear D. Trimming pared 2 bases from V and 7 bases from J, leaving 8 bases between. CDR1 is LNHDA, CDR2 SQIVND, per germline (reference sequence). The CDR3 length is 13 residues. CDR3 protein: CASSIRSGEKLFF. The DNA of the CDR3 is TGTGCCAGTAGTATACGTTCGGGTGAAAAACTGTTTTTT.

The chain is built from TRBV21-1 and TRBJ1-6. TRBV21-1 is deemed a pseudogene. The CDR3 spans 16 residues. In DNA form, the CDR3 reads TGTGCCAGCATAGACAGGGAGGGCGCTCGTAATTCACCCCTCCACTTT. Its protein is CASIDREGARNSPLHF.

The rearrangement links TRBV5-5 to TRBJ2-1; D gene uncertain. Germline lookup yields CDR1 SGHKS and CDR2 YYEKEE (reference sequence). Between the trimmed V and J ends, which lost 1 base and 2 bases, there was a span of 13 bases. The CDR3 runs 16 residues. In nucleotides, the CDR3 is TGTGCCAGCAGCTTGCGGGCACCCGCCACCTACAATGAGCAGTTCTTC. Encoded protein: CASSLRAPATYNEQFF.

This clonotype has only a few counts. Here the CDR3 reads CASKMGDTEAFF. CDR3 in DNA: TGTGCCAGTAAAATGGGGGACACTGAAGCTTTCTTT. The chain is built from TRBV7-9 and TRBJ1-1; possibly TRBD1 for D (5 bases). With 9 bases removed from V and 3 bases from J, the gap between germline ends came to 11 bases. Germline V gene data show CDR1 as SEHNR and CDR2 as FQNEAQ (reference sequence). The CDR3 loop spans 12 amino acids.

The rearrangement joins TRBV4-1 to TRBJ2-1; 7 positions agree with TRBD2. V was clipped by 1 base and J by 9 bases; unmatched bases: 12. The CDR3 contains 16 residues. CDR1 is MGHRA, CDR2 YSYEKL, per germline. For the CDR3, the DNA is TGCGCCAGCAGCCAAGGCGGGAGCCTCGGAGTGCGTGAGCAGTTCTTC. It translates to CASSQGGSLGVREQFF.

CDR3 protein: CASSPTSGPWDEQFF. DNA of the CDR3: TGTGCCAGCAGCCCAACTAGCGGACCTTGGGATGAGCAGTTCTTC. The chain joins TRBV7-9 to TRBJ2-1, with TRBD2 identical over 8 bases. V trimming: 5 bases; J trimming: 8 bases; junction bases outside the gene matches: 11. The CDR3 contains 15 residues. Germline V gives CDR1 SEHNR, CDR2 FQNEAQ (reference sequence).

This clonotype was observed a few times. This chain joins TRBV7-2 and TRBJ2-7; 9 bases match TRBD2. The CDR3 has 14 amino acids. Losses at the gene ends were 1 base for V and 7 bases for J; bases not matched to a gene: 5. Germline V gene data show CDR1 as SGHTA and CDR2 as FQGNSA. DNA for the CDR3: TGTGCCAGCAGCTTAGGGAGCGGGAGGTGGGAGCAGTACTTC. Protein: CASSLGSGRWEQYF. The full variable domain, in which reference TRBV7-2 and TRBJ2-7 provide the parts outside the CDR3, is GAGVSQSPSNKVTEKGKDVELRCDPISGHTALYWYRQSLGQGLEFLIYFQGNSAPDKSGLPSDRFSAERTGGSVSTLTIQRTQQEDSAVYLCASSLGSGRWEQYFGPGTRLTVT.

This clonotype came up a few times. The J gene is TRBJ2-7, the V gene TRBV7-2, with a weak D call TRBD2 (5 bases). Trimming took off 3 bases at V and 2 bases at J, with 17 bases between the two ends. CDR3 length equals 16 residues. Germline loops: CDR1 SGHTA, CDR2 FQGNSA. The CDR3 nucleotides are TGTGCCAGCAGCTTTCGATACATGGGAGCGCCCTACGAGCAGTACTTC. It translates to CASSFRYMGAPYEQYF. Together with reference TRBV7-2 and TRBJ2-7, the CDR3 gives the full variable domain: GAGVSQSPSNKVTEKGKDVELRCDPISGHTALYWYRQSLGQGLEFLIYFQGNSAPDKSGLPSDRFSAERTGGSVSTLTIQRTQQEDSAVYLCASSFRYMGAPYEQYFGPGTRLTVT.

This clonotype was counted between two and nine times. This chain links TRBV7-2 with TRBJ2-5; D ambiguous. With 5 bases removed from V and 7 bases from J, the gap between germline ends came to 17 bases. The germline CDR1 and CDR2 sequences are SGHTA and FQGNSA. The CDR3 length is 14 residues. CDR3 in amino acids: CASSPPPGGATQYF. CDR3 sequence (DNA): TGTGCCAGCAGCCCGCCCCCTGGCGGTGCGACCCAGTACTTC.

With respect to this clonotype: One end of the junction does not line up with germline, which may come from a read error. Written as DNA, the CDR3 is TGCAGCGTTCCCCGGGGGCGCACAGATACGCAGTGTTTT. Amino acid sequence: CSVPRGRTDTQCF. This rearrangement joins TRBV29-1 to TRBJ2-3; D may correspond to TRBD1 or TRBD2 (6 bases each). Germline V gene data show CDR1 as SQVTM and CDR2 as ANQGSEA. The CDR3 covers 13 residues.

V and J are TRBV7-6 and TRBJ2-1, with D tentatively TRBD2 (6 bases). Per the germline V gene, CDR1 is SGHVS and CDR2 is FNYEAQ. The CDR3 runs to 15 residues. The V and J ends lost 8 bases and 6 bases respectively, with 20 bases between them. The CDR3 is CASCDPTSWVNEQFF. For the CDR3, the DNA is TGTGCCAGCTGCGACCCGACTAGTTGGGTCAATGAGCAGTTCTTC.

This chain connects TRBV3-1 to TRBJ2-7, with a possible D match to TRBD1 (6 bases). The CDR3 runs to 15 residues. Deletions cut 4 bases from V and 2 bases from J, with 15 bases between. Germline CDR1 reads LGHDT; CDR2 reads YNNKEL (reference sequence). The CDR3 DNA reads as TGTGCCAGCAGCCCCGCCAGGGGAAAAGCCTACGAGCAGTACTTC. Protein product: CASSPARGKAYEQYF.

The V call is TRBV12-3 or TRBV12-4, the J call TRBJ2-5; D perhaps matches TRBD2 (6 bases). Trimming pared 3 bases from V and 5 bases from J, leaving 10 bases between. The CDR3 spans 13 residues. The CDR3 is CASSFHAGETQYF. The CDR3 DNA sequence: TGTGCCAGCAGTTTCCACGCGGGGGAGACCCAGTACTTC.

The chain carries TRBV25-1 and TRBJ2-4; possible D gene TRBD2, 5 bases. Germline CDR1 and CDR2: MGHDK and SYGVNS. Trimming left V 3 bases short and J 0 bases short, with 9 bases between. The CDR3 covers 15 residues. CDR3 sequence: CASSEIGLAKNIQYF. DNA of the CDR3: TGTGCCAGCAGTGAGATAGGACTAGCCAAAAACATTCAGTACTTC.

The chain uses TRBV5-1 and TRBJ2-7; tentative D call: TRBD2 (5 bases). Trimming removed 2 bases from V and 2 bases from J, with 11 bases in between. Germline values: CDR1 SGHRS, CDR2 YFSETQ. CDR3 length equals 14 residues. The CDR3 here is CASSFEGYAYEQYF. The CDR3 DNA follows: TGCGCCAGCAGCTTCGAGGGATACGCCTACGAGCAGTACTTC.

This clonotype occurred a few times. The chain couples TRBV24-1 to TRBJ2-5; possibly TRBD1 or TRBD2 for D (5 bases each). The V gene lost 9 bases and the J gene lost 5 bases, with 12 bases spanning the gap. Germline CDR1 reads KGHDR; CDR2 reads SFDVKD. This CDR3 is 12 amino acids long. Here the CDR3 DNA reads TGTGCCACCCGGGACCTAAAGGAGACCCAGTACTTC. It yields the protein CATRDLKETQYF.

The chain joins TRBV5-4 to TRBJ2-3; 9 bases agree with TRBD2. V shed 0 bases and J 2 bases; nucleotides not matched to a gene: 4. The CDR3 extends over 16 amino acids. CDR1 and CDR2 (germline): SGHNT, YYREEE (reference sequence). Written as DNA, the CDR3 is TGTGCCAGCAGCTTGGGGGGGACTAGCCCCACAGATACGCAGTATTTT. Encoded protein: CASSLGGTSPTDTQYF.

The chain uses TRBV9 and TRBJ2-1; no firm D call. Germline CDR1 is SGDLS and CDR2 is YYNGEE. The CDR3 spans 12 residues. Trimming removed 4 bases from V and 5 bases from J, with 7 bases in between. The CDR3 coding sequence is TGTGCCAGCAGCCCCCAGCACAATGAGCAGTTCTTC. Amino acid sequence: CASSPQHNEQFF.